This is a list of T cell receptor beta chains from one sample in a study of blood T cell repertoires in COVID-19. Measured with immunoSEQ multiplex PCR; TCRdb has only the in-frame clones, and not every one. Altogether 200,000 to 250,000 clones are present, nearly 90% being singletons, with the ten largest covering less than 15%. What was sequenced was PBMCs or T cells enriched from blood (not recorded which). Source of these receptors: a man between 25 and 39 years old who had been exposed to COVID-19. The CDR3 runs from the conserved cysteine through the conserved F or W. The D gene is left open where the match is weak. A clone size is listed for some rows: how often the clone was seen (once, few, many), or a class if it is expanded.

NA	TRBV12-5	TRBD1	TRBJ2-2	TGTGCTAGTGGTTTGATCACACCCGAAGTAGGGGGACAGGACACCGGGGAGCTGTTTTTT	CASGLITPEVGGQDTGELFF
NA	TRBV10-3	NA	TRBJ2-7	TGTGCCATCAGTGAGTATCTCTCCTACGAGCAGTACTTC	CAISEYLSYEQYF
NA	TRBV6-5	NA	TRBJ2-1	TGTGCCAGCAGTTACTCAGGGACAACATACAATGAGCAGTTCTTC	CASSYSGTTYNEQFF
once	TRBV10-3	NA	TRBJ1-2	TGTGCCATCAGTGAGTCGCTGGGCGGAGGTCAGGGGAGATCCTATGGCTACACCTTC	CAISESLGGGQGRSYGYTF
NA	TRBV3-1/TRBV3-2	NA	TRBJ2-7	TGTGCCAGCAGCCAACGGGGGGCTAATGCCTACGAGCAGTACTTC	CASSQRGANAYEQYF
NA	TRBV12-3/TRBV12-4	NA	TRBJ1-4	TGTGCCAGCAGTTTACGTCTAAGTGAAAAACTGTTTTTT	CASSLRLSEKLFF
NA	TRBV5-1	TRBD2	TRBJ2-1	TGCGCCAGCAGCTTGGTCCTAGCGGGGGCGAACAATGAGCAGTTCTTC	CASSLVLAGANNEQFF
NA	TRBV7-2	TRBD2	TRBJ2-3	TGTGCCAGCAACCCCCGGGGGGGAAGCACAGATACGCAGTATTTT	CASNPRGGSTDTQYF
NA	TRBV27	NA	TRBJ1-2	TGTGCCAGCAGTTTAGGTGCCCTAGGGAGGCATGGCTACACCTTC	CASSLGALGRHGYTF
NA	TRBV2	NA	TRBJ2-6	TGTGCCAGCAGTGAACAGGGGGGATCCGGGGCCAACGTCCTGACTTTC	CASSEQGGSGANVLTF
NA	TRBV13	NA	TRBJ2-3	TGTGCCAGCAGCTTATCCGACGGGCGGGAAAGCACAGATACGCAGTATTTT	CASSLSDGRESTDTQYF
NA	TRBV2	NA	TRBJ2-7	TGTGCCAGCAGTCGATCTTTGACAGAAGCCTACGAGCAGTACTTC	CASSRSLTEAYEQYF
NA	TRBV29-1	NA	TRBJ2-7	TGCAGCGGGCGGCCGAGTAGATACCCCTACGAGCAGTACTTC	CSGRPSRYPYEQYF
NA	TRBV6-5	TRBD1	TRBJ1-5	TGTGCCAGCAGGTTGGGACAGAACAATCAGCCCCAGCATTTT	CASRLGQNNQPQHF
NA	TRBV5-6	TRBD1	TRBJ2-5	TGTGCCAGCAGCTTGGTTTCAGGGGGTGCCTGGTGGGAGACCCAGTACTTC	CASSLVSGGAWWETQYF
NA	TRBV7-9	NA	TRBJ2-2	TGTGCCAGCAGCTTAGCGGCAAGCACCGGGGAGCTGTTTTTT	CASSLAASTGELFF
NA	TRBV11-2	NA	TRBJ1-5	TGTGCCAGCAGCTTAGATCGACAAACTTATCAGCCCCAGCATTTT	CASSLDRQTYQPQHF
NA	TRBV18	TRBD1	TRBJ2-7	TGTGCCAGCTCACCTCGGACAGGGGACTCCTACGAGCAGTACTTC	CASSPRTGDSYEQYF
NA	TRBV27	TRBD2	TRBJ2-7	TGTGCCAGTGGGAGGGAATGGTTGGACGAGCAGTACTTC	CASGREWLDEQYF
NA	TRBV30	TRBD2	TRBJ2-6	TGTGCCTGGAGTAGACTAGCGGGGGGGCCTGGGGCCAACGTCCTGACTTTC	CAWSRLAGGPGANVLTF
NA	TRBV7-9	TRBD2	TRBJ2-3	TGTGCCAGCCGATCCTATAGCGGGGGCACAGATACGCAGTATTTT	CASRSYSGGTDTQYF
NA	TRBV28	TRBD1	TRBJ2-2	TGTGCCATCCCGGACAGGGGGAACACCGGGGAGCTGTTTTTT	CAIPDRGNTGELFF
NA	TRBV7-6	NA	TRBJ2-3	TGTGCCAGCAGCTTTTCCCCGGGGGATACGCAGTATTTT	CASSFSPGDTQYF
NA	TRBV7-8	NA	TRBJ1-1	TGTGCCAGCAGCCTAAAAGCTCGCACTGAAGCTTTCTTT	CASSLKARTEAFF
NA	TRBV27	NA	TRBJ2-7	TGTGCCAGCAGCTCTCTGACGGGGGTGAACGAGCAGTACTTC	CASSSLTGVNEQYF
NA	TRBV19	TRBD1	TRBJ2-3	TGTGCCAGTAGCCGACGCACAGGGGGCACAGATACGCAGTATTTT	CASSRRTGGTDTQYF
NA	TRBV5-1	NA	TRBJ2-7	TGCGCCAGCAGCTTGGGCAGAAACGAGCAGTACTTC	CASSLGRNEQYF
NA	TRBV9	TRBD1	TRBJ2-5	TGTGCCAGCAGCGTAGGAACAGGGGGTGGGCAAGAGACCCAGTACTTC	CASSVGTGGGQETQYF
NA	TRBV21-1	NA	TRBJ2-2	TGTGCCAGCAGTGTAGCGGGGGGAGTAACCGGGGAGCTGTTTTTT	CASSVAGGVTGELFF
once	TRBV14	TRBD1	TRBJ1-1	TGTGCCAGCAGCCACAGGGGGCAGGTCTGGAACACTGAAGCTTTCTTT	CASSHRGQVWNTEAFF
NA	TRBV2	TRBD1	TRBJ1-2	TGTGCCAGCAGGCAAAGGGACAGGGACGGCTACACCTTC	CASRQRDRDGYTF
NA	TRBV6-5	NA	TRBJ2-2	TGTGCCAGCAGTTCCCACGGGGAGCTGTTTTTT	CASSSHGELFF
NA	TRBV30	TRBD1	TRBJ1-1	TGTGCCTGGAGCGATAAAAGGACAGGCTTGAACACTGAAGCTTTCTTT	CAWSDKRTGLNTEAFF
once	TRBV19	NA	TRBJ2-3	TGTGCCAGTAGTACAGTCACAGATACGCAGTATTTT	CASSTVTDTQYF
few	TRBV7-2	NA	TRBJ1-5	TGTGCCAGCAGCTTAGAAGGGACATCCTATAGCAATCAGCCCCAGCATTTT	CASSLEGTSYSNQPQHF
NA	TRBV7-6	TRBD2	TRBJ2-5	TGTGCCAGCAGCGCCGGACTAGCGGGGGGACAAGAGACCCAGTACTTC	CASSAGLAGGQETQYF
NA	TRBV7-9	TRBD1	TRBJ2-7	TGTGCCAGCAGCTTGCGAAGGCAGCAGGGGGCTGGTGAGCAGTACTTC	CASSLRRQQGAGEQYF
NA	TRBV30	TRBD1	TRBJ1-5	TGTGCCTGGAGCCCCGGGACAGTCTATCAGCCCCAGCATTTT	CAWSPGTVYQPQHF